This T cell receptor (beta chain) was retrieved from a study of graft-versus-host responses after intestinal transplantation. Study information: All of the recipients had induction that used anti-thymocyte globulin, then tacrolimus and steroids for around three years. Whole-study findings and limits: Peak levels of circulating GvH clones tracked with early post-transplant HvG declines. Investigators detected GvH clones in recipient marrow, with some emerging earlier in ileum or blood. Elevated graft-versus-host to host-versus-graft clonal ratios in allografts were recorded for patients with graft-donor T cell macrochimerism.

The assay was immunoSEQ multiplex PCR, and TCRdb's table has in-frame clones only and misses some. The sample records roughly 120,000 clones, around 94% being singletons. Note on this clone: Antigen unknown.

Germline loops: CDR1 MNHNY, CDR2 SVGAGI (reference sequence). There are 16 residues in the CDR3. Trimming removed 10 bases from V and 2 bases from J; junction bases left unmatched: 14. This receptor was obtained from a human donor who was the organ donor for an intestinal transplant. V and J are TRBV6-6 and TRBJ1-5; TRBD1 matches at 7 bases. Specimen: unstimulated CD4+ T cells sorted from spleen or lymph node cells, collected before transplant. The CDR3 DNA follows: TGTGCCACCCACACAACCAGACAGGGCCGCAATCAGCCCCAGCATTTT. Its translation: CATHTTRQGRNQPQHF.